This TCR beta chain was identified during a study of T cells in Graves' hyperthyroidism and ophthalmopathy (dated by TCRdb to the late 2010s). Study-level background: A discovery cohort of fewer than 110 patients, roughly 45 with Graves' ophthalmopathy and over 55 with stable Graves' hyperthyroidism, was used to find distinguishing TCR V-J signatures. An independent validation cohort of 18 to 20 hyperthyroidism patients and 15 or so patients who later progressed to ophthalmopathy tested prospective prediction of ophthalmopathy. The roughly 100 discovery patients were divided at random into training and test sets in a 7:3 ratio. Thyroid tissue and blood T-cell repertoires from roughly 6 Graves' hyperthyroidism patients were also compared in the study. After sampling, hyperthyroidism patients received methimazole starting at 30 mg daily, and ophthalmopathy patients received high-dose intravenous methylprednisolone. The paper reports TCR Vbeta CDR3 sequencing of 130 to 150 peripheral blood samples: around 45 ophthalmopathy, 75 to 80 hyperthyroidism and approximately 17 progressor patients.

The TCR beta CDR3 regions were amplified from RNA transcripts. For the first round of RT-PCR on the TCR CDR3, the HTBI primer set was used together with the Qiagen OneStep RT-PCR kit. The libraries were constructed in a second round of multiplex PCR and then size-selected and purified. The libraries were sequenced on an Illumina HiSeq2000 using paired-end 100 bp reads. In the paper's pipeline: Raw data were processed with SOAPnuke, discarding reads with adapters, uncalled bases, mean Phred below 15, or no exact constant-primer or identifier match. COPE v1.2.5 was used to merge high-quality paired reads, and clonotypes were defined as unique nucleotide sequences. Clonotypes were aligned to IMGT TRBV, TRBD and TRBJ reference segments using MiTCR v1.1. Only V-J combinations with frequency above 0.0001, covering 99% to 99.2% of repertoires, were analysed. The TCS score was defined as F50 (clonal expansion) divided by E x V (chaos), with BLOSUM62-based TCRdist calculated between CDR3 peptides within each V-J. Welch's t-statistics and random forest reduced some 510 V-J features to roughly 13, which were used in a naive Bayes classifier (R e1071). Thyroid-blood repertoire similarity was quantified with the Morisita-Horn index. TCRdb's own reprocessing of the public reads used fastp at Q25 and MiXCR and kept productive beta chains. Identical CDR3 proteins give one entry, which carries the most common genes and DNA. The V and J calls reflect TCRdb's pipeline rather than the authors' work. The sample table lists approximately 510,000 distinct CDR3 sequences, roughly 45% of them with a count of one. Clones ranked in the top ten supply about two fifths of the sample.

Patients with uncontrolled infections, other autoimmune diseases, pregnancy or lactation were excluded. Diagnoses were established on the basis of clinical symptoms, serum thyroxine and TRAb, thyroid ultrasound, and orbital computed tomography. Total RNA was extracted using Trizol reagent, and RNA quality was assessed on an Agilent 2100 Bioanalyzer. This clonotype came up a few times. Its antigen remains undetermined. Base qualities are not recorded, but no much larger clone differs from it by a single base. Overall results and qualifications from the work: In validation, the model predicted progression to ophthalmopathy with 60% to 71% sensitivity and less than 75% specificity, a median of 6.5 months before onset. Most expanded thyroid clonotypes (frequency above 0.001) were also detected in blood, a finding suggesting that blood repertoires may reflect thyroid immune responses. In cross-validation, a model built on a 13 V-J signature told ophthalmopathy apart from stable hyperthyroidism with under 90% sensitivity and roughly 82% specificity, and in testing the same model reached 80%/75%. No statistical method was used to set the sample size in advance, and investigators knew the group allocation.

Per the germline V gene, SGDLS is the CDR1 and YYNGEE is the CDR2. The V and J ends are trimmed by 0 bases and 9 bases, leaving 13 bases between them. CDR3 length: 14 amino acids, cysteine to phenylalanine. The read is trimmed to its CDR3 DNA, 42 bases read in frame from base 1. The sequence was collected from an adult woman with Graves' disease, either hyperthyroidism or ophthalmopathy (not recorded which). The source material was peripheral blood or thyroid tissue (not recorded which). The sequence is built from TRBV9 and TRBJ1-5; too little of a D gene remains to name it. Here the CDR3 is given as CASSVEAYLGPQHF. The bases read TGTGCCAGCAGCGTAGAGGCTTACCTCGGGCCCCAGCATTTT.